This entry describes one T cell receptor (beta chain). This clone has a handful of counts. Its antigen remains undetermined. The record has no base qualities; no much larger clone is one base away. Each collaborating institution followed its own protocols to collect whole blood in K2EDTA tubes. For TCRbeta analysis, collaborators shipped samples in one of three forms: frozen whole blood, isolated PBMCs, or DNA extracted from either of those sample types. The germline ends are 12 bases apart after V is trimmed by 3 bases and J by 0 bases. The CDR3 spans 15 residues, from the cysteine through the phenylalanine. The sequence is cut down to CDR3 DNA, 45 bases in frame from base 1. CDR1 MDHEN and CDR2 SYDVKM are derived from the germline V gene. TCRbeta CDR3 regions were amplified from genomic DNA using the immunoSEQ Assay, a bias-controlled multiplex PCR. Processing in the source paper ran as follows. The number of nucleated cells in each sample was estimated from the amplification of reference gene primers within the assay. To quantify the absolute abundance of each unique TCRbeta CDR3 rearrangement, sequence reads were collapsed and filtered. For each sample, productive Simpson clonality was calculated by taking the square root of Simpson's diversity index across productive rearrangements. The source is immuneACCESS, and TCRdb retained only in-frame sequences with V and J called. Part of the clones is not carried over; for the studies checked, unresolved V genes explain less than half of this, and the remainder is unexplained. V and J calls and clone size follow that table, whereas D and trimming were derived from the DNA. This sample gives roughly 70,000 clones in total; approximately 84% of them show up just once. Of the sample, 2.5% to 3.5% is held by the ten largest clones.

This sample is drawn from a study of blood T cell repertoires in COVID-19 (dated by TCRdb to about 2020). As for the study more broadly: Samples covering the acute and convalescent phases of COVID-19 were provided by collaborators in the United States, Italy and Spain. The material from the prospective study consisted of cDNA or gDNA derived from T cells, B-cell-depleted T cells, or PBMCs. Deeply sampled blood TCRbeta repertoires from subjects exposed to, actively infected with, or recovered from COVID-19 were included in the dataset. A freely available public database, intended as a resource for researchers studying the immune response to SARS-CoV-2, is where the repertoires were released. Samples were obtained from the ongoing ImmuneRACE study (first 160 participants) and from 950 to 1,500 subjects provided by 6 global collaborators. Nearly every sample came with metadata listing a de-identified subject ID, COVID-19 status, age in years and sex. Where HLA class I and class II types were available, the types were taken from metadata supplied by the sample provider, not from assay-based typing.

The research as a whole found: Clinical and demographic metadata were provided uncurated, with the amount varying by source and participant.

Sample: peripheral blood. The clonotype originates from a man aged 50 to 59 with active COVID-19. This sequence uses TRBV28 and TRBJ2-7; the D gene cannot be resolved reliably. The DNA sequence is TGTGCCAGCAGTTTCACCGGGTCTAGCTCCTACGAGCAGTACTTC. Translated, this is CASSFTGSSSYEQYF.